The 24 T cell receptor beta chains listed next were all sequenced from one sample in a study of T cell repertoires in cytomegalovirus infection. Their specific antigens are unknown. TCRdb redid the calling of the reads with MiXCR, one entry per CDR3 protein. The data contain roughly 800,000 distinct CDR3 sequences, 25% to 30% of them seen just once; the ten biggest clones take up 13%. Sequenced material: cultured CD8+ T cells from PBMCs, taken from culture after CMV antigen stimulation. These receptors were taken from a human donor in good health (CMV status not recorded). Some clones in this sample may be carry-over from other donors' samples.

This clonotype was observed a handful of times. The V call is TRBV28, the J call TRBJ1-4; D gene uncertain. V lost 6 bases, J lost 3 bases, and 14 bases lay in between. The CDR3 sequence is 15 residues long. CDR1 MDHEN and CDR2 SYDVKM come from the germline V gene. CDR3 nucleotide sequence: TGTGCCAGCAGCCCCCGTGGGGTGCCTAATGAAAAACTGTTTTTT. This codes for CASSPRGVPNEKLFF.

The V call is TRBV7-2, the J call TRBJ2-7; 7 positions agree with TRBD2. The ends lost 1 base at V and 0 bases at J; junction bases unmatched: 6. Germline V gives CDR1 SGHTA, CDR2 FQGNSA. The CDR3 contains 16 residues. In DNA, the CDR3 is TGTGCCAGCAGCTTAGGTGGACTAGAGGGCTCCTACGAGCAGTACTTC. Protein product: CASSLGGLEGSYEQYF. Full variable domain (rest looked up from reference TRBV7-2 and TRBJ2-7): GAGVSQSPSNKVTEKGKDVELRCDPISGHTALYWYRQSLGQGLEFLIYFQGNSAPDKSGLPSDRFSAERTGGSVSTLTIQRTQQEDSAVYLCASSLGGLEGSYEQYFGPGTRLTVT.

The V call is TRBV29-1, the J call TRBJ1-2; 7 bases fit TRBD1. The germline CDR1 and CDR2 sequences are SQVTM and ANQGSEA. The ends lost 5 bases at V and 4 bases at J; junction bases unmatched: 7. The length of the CDR3 is 13 residues. In DNA, the CDR3 is TGCAGCGTTCCCAGGGGGTCCTTCTATGGCTACACCTTC. This translates into CSVPRGSFYGYTF.

The chain couples TRBV11-2 to TRBJ1-1, with 8 bases matching TRBD1. Germline lookup yields CDR1 SGHAT and CDR2 FQNNGV. The CDR3 contains 14 residues. The V gene end was trimmed by 5 bases and the J gene end by 5 bases; junction bases not matched to a gene: 7. The CDR3, as DNA: TGTGCCAGCAGCCCTCGGACAGGGAAAACTGAAGCTTTCTTT. This gives the protein CASSPRTGKTEAFF.

V is TRBV12-3 or TRBV12-4 and J is TRBJ1-3, with D hard to call. V was clipped by 9 bases and J by 2 bases, with 11 bases between them. The length of the CDR3 is 13 residues. CDR3 sequence reads: CASTGSTGNTIYF. The CDR3 nucleotides read TGTGCCAGTACGGGGAGTACTGGAAACACCATATATTTT.

The CDR3 DNA follows: TGTGCCAGCAGCTTGAGTAACCCGCTAGATACGCAGTATTTT. It is translated as CASSLSNPLDTQYF. The rearrangement joins TRBV7-3 to TRBJ2-3; D uncertain. V dropped 3 bases and J dropped 5 bases, with 12 bases sitting between them. CDR3 length: 14 residues. The germline CDR1 and CDR2 sequences are SGHTA and FQGTGA. Variable domain in full (rest from reference TRBV7-3 and TRBJ2-3): GAGVSQTPSNKVTEKGKYVELRCDPISGHTALYWYRQSLGQGPEFLIYFQGTGAADDSGLPNDRFFAVRPEGSVSTLKIQRTERGDSAVYLCASSLSNPLDTQYFGPGTRLTVL.

This chain joins TRBV12-5 and TRBJ2-2; tentative D call: TRBD1 (5 bases). This CDR3 comprises 18 residues. Trimming pared 1 base from V and 6 bases from J, leaving 21 bases between. Germline V lookup: CDR1 LGHNT, CDR2 FRNRAP. For the CDR3, the DNA is TGTGCTAGTGGTTTGGCGGACACCCCCAATGTGATCCCCGGGGAGCTGTTTTTT. Amino acids: CASGLADTPNVIPGELFF.

The sample holds many counts of this clonotype. This chain joins TRBV7-9 and TRBJ1-5; D is unresolved. CDR1 and CDR2 (germline): SEHNR, FQNEAQ (reference sequence). The CDR3 loop spans 20 amino acids. The ends were cut back, 1 base at V and 0 bases at J, with 22 bases in the middle. CDR3 sequence: CASSLEGPHHFLDSNQPQHF. As DNA, the CDR3 is TGTGCCAGCAGCTTAGAAGGGCCCCACCACTTTCTTGATAGCAATCAGCCCCAGCATTTT.

This clonotype has a handful of counts. The chain carries TRBV15 and TRBJ2-6; weak D call: TRBD1 (6 bases). CDR3 size: 17 residues. Per germline, CDR1 LNHNV and CDR2 YYDKDF (reference sequence). Trimming stripped 1 base from V and 0 bases from J, with 10 bases between. The CDR3 nucleotides are TGTGCCACCAGCAGAGGGGGGCTTGGCTCTGGGGCCAACGTCCTGACTTTC. It codes for CATSRGGLGSGANVLTF.

This clonotype has only a few counts. The V call is TRBV15, the J call TRBJ1-4, with TRBD1 identical over 8 bases. Germline CDR1 LNHNV, CDR2 YYDKDF (reference sequence). The CDR3 runs 16 residues. The V gene end was trimmed by 1 base and the J gene end by 0 bases; junction bases not matched to a gene: 1. CDR3 coding DNA: TGTGCCACCAGCAGAGTACAGGGGGCAACTAATGAAAAACTGTTTTTT. Encoded protein: CATSRVQGATNEKLFF.

The rearrangement joins TRBV11-2 to TRBJ1-5; possibly TRBD1 for D (6 bases). The CDR3 consists of 15 residues. The V end lost 0 bases, the J end lost 6 bases, and 12 bases lay between the germline ends. CDR1 and CDR2 from the germline V gene are SGHAT and FQNNGV. The CDR3 bases are TGTGCCAGCAGCTTAGATCCAGGGGCAAGTCAGCCCCAGCATTTT. It yields the protein CASSLDPGASQPQHF.

This chain uses TRBV10-3 with TRBJ2-1; D is ambiguous. The CDR3 is made up of 11 amino acids. Per the germline V gene, CDR1 is ENHRY and CDR2 is SYGVKD. The V end was cut by 5 bases, the J end by 6 bases, with 5 bases between. The CDR3 DNA follows: TGTGCCATCAGTTCGGGCAATGAGCAGTTCTTC. Translating gives CAISSGNEQFF.

This clonotype was counted only a few times. The V call is TRBV10-2, the J call TRBJ2-7; TRBD1 agrees at 9 bases. Per germline, CDR1 WSHSY and CDR2 SAAADI. Trimming at V came to 9 bases and at J to 5 bases, leaving 14 bases not matched to a gene. The CDR3 sequence is 15 residues long. In nucleotides, the CDR3 is TGCGCCAGTAAAAACCCGGGACAGGGATCCCACGAGCAGTACTTC. Amino acid sequence: CASKNPGQGSHEQYF.

The J gene is TRBJ1-6, the V gene TRBV19, with 11 bases lining up with TRBD1. Trimming took 10 bases from V and 6 from J; bases not matched to a gene: 8. The CDR3 is 15 amino acids. Germline V CDR1 and CDR2: LNHDA, SQIVND (reference sequence). CDR3 nucleotide sequence: TGTGCCACTTCTATGGACAGGGGGCTTAATTCACCCCTCCACTTT. This sequence encodes CATSMDRGLNSPLHF.

The genes are TRBV6-5 and TRBJ1-5; unclear D gene. This CDR3 has 14 residues. The V end was cut by 3 bases, the J end by 7 bases, with 13 bases between. Germline V CDR1 and CDR2: MNHEY, SVGAGI. This CDR3 is CASSYTQWEQPQHF. In DNA, the CDR3 is TGTGCCAGCAGTTATACACAGTGGGAACAGCCCCAGCATTTT.

This clonotype turned up a few times. The CDR3 sequence: CASMGGHEQYV. In nucleotides, the CDR3 is TGTGCCAGCATGGGAGGACACGAGCAGTACGTC. The chain couples TRBV2 to TRBJ2-7; maybe TRBD2 (6 bases). With 7 bases removed from V and 5 bases from J, the gap between germline ends came to 9 bases. CDR1 and CDR2 from the germline V gene are SNHLY and FYNNEI. This CDR3 has 11 residues.

This clonotype was counted only a few times. V is TRBV20-1 and J is TRBJ2-1; TRBD2 matches at 12 bases. Germline V gene data show CDR1 as DFQATT and CDR2 as SNEGSKA (reference sequence). J lost 8 bases, V lost 3 bases, and 2 bases had no gene match. The CDR3 covers 13 residues. The CDR3 DNA sequence: TGCAGTGCTAGCCTAGCGGGGGGGGATGAGCAGTTCTTC. The encoded protein is CSASLAGGDEQFF.

The gene calls are TRBV7-3 and TRBJ2-5, with 7 bases that match TRBD1. The CDR3 spans 15 residues. The germline CDR1 and CDR2 sequences are SGHTA and FQGTGA. The ends lost 1 base at V and 4 bases at J; junction bases unmatched: 6. For the CDR3, the DNA is TGTGCCAGCAGCTTAAGAGTCCGGGACAGAGAGACCCAGTACTTC. Its protein is CASSLRVRDRETQYF.

The chain recombines TRBV20-1 with TRBJ2-1, with 8 bases that match TRBD2. This CDR3 comprises 15 residues. Germline-derived CDR1 and CDR2 are DFQATT and SNEGSKA (reference sequence). V shed 0 bases and J 3 bases; nucleotides not matched to a gene: 4. CDR3: CSARDIAGNYNEQFF. CDR3 in DNA: TGCAGTGCTAGAGATATAGCGGGGAACTACAATGAGCAGTTCTTC.

The count of this clonotype is one. The V gene is TRBV7-9, the J gene TRBJ2-1, with 11 bases identical to TRBD2. The CDR3 covers 15 residues. Germline V gives CDR1 SEHNR, CDR2 FQNEAQ (reference sequence). The J segment lost 7 bases and the V segment lost 7 bases, leaving 9 bases of the junction unmatched. CDR3 in DNA: TGTGCCAGCACCTTTAGCGGGGGGGCCAAGAATGAGCAGTTCTTC. This codes for CASTFSGGAKNEQFF.

The chain recombines TRBV19 with TRBJ1-2; 9 positions match TRBD1. With 3 bases clipped from V and 7 bases from J, the junction kept 6 bases outside the gene matches. The CDR3 loop spans 14 amino acids. CDR1 and CDR2 (germline): LNHDA, SQIVND (reference sequence). CDR3 in amino acids: CASSMGQGYAGYTF. CDR3 sequence (DNA): TGTGCCAGTAGTATGGGACAGGGATACGCTGGCTACACCTTC.

The rearrangement joins TRBV5-1 to TRBJ2-7; TRBD1 might be the D (6 bases). Germline values: CDR1 SGHRS, CDR2 YFSETQ. V lost 0 bases to trimming and J lost 4 bases, with 11 bases between them. There are 14 residues in the CDR3. The CDR3 protein is CASSLDRVLYEQYV. In DNA, the CDR3 is TGCGCCAGCAGCTTGGACAGGGTCCTTTACGAGCAGTACGTC.

The table lists this clonotype with a few counts. The chain recombines TRBV7-9 with TRBJ1-1, with D possibly matching TRBD1 (6 bases). Looked up from germline, CDR1 is SEHNR and CDR2 is FQNEAQ (reference sequence). CDR3 length: 13 residues. V lost 4 bases and J lost 4, with 10 bases in between. The CDR3 DNA follows: TGTGCCAGCAGCTCTCCAGGGGTCACTGAAGCTTTCTTT. This sequence encodes CASSSPGVTEAFF.

V usage is TRBV27 and J usage is TRBJ1-1; D is perhaps TRBD1 (6 bases). In germline, CDR1 is MNHEY, CDR2 SMNVEV (reference sequence). The CDR3 extends over 15 amino acids. With 3 bases removed from V and 4 bases from J, the gap between germline ends came to 15 bases. Written as DNA, the CDR3 is TGTGCCAGCAGTTTGAGCCAGACAGGAGGCACTGAAGCTTTCTTT. Its translation: CASSLSQTGGTEAFF.